The 29 T cell receptor beta chains below all came from one sample that was sequenced in a study of blood T cell repertoires in COVID-19. Profiling relied on immunoSEQ multiplex PCR, and the TCRdb table lists in-frame clones only, not all of them. The table includes around 120,000 clones, more than 60% detected once. The specimen was peripheral blood. Receptor source: a man aged 45-65 years with acute or convalescent COVID-19.

This clone was picked up one time. The CDR3, as DNA: TGTGCCAGCAGTCCAACTAGCGTTAGCACAGATACGCAGTATTTT. Protein product: CASSPTSVSTDTQYF. V gene TRBV27 combines with J gene TRBJ2-3; 7 bases are shared with TRBD2. Trimming removed 5 bases from V and 0 bases from J; junction bases left unmatched: 5. Per germline, CDR1 MNHEY and CDR2 SMNVEV (reference sequence). The CDR3 covers 15 residues.

The chain carries TRBV6-1 and TRBJ1-1; TRBD1 aligns across 7 bases. From germline, CDR1 is MNHNS and CDR2 SASEGT. The CDR3 extends over 15 amino acids. V lost 2 bases, J lost 6 bases, and 9 bases stayed unmatched. In nucleotides, the CDR3 is TGTGCCAGCAGTGAATTGGAGGGGGCGCGGGCTGAAGCTTTCTTT. This gives the protein CASSELEGARAEAFF.

The chain uses TRBV23-1 and TRBJ1-2; D remains unclear. TRBV23-1 carries the ORF label, with uncertain function. The CDR3 covers 18 residues. V lost 0 bases to trimming and J lost 1 base, with 18 bases between them. The chain's CDR3 is CASSQSSVGRMNNYGYTF. CDR3 sequence (DNA): TGCGCCAGCAGTCAATCGAGTGTGGGCCGGATGAATAACTATGGCTACACCTTC.

The chain joins TRBV5-4 to TRBJ2-7, with D possibly matching TRBD1 (6 bases). The V end was cut by 0 bases, the J end by 5 bases, with 9 bases between. CDR1 and CDR2 (germline): SGHNT, YYREEE (reference sequence). The CDR3 has 13 amino acids. The CDR3 sequence: CASSLVGTNEQYF. The CDR3 DNA reads as TGTGCCAGCAGCTTGGTAGGGACAAACGAGCAGTACTTC.

The chain employs TRBV2 and TRBJ2-1, with 13 bases fitting TRBD2. V was clipped by 6 bases and J by 5 bases; unmatched bases: 7. CDR3 length: 16 amino acids. The germline V gene encodes CDR1 SNHLY and CDR2 FYNNEI. The CDR3 loop reads CASSPSGLAGNNEQFF. CDR3 DNA: TGTGCCAGCAGCCCCTCGGGACTAGCGGGAAACAATGAGCAGTTCTTC.

This clone was found once. The rearrangement joins TRBV13 to TRBJ1-1; no reliable D call. This CDR3 has 13 amino acids. V was cut by 0 bases and J by 7 bases, with 9 bases left in between. Germline V CDR1 and CDR2: PRHDT, FYEKMQ (reference sequence). Here the CDR3 DNA reads TGTGCCAGCAGCTTAGGCCCTCCCGTTGAAGCTTTCTTT. This codes for CASSLGPPVEAFF. Based on the CDR3 plus reference TRBV13 and TRBJ1-1, the full variable domain is AAGVIQSPRHLIKEKRETATLKCYPIPRHDTVYWYQQGPGQDPQFLISFYEKMQSDKGSIPDRFSAQQFSDYHSELNMSSLELGDSALYFCASSLGPPVEAFFGQGTRLTVV.

The V and J genes are TRBV7-8 and TRBJ2-7, with 10 positions matching TRBD2. With 2 bases clipped from V and 5 bases from J, the junction kept 15 bases outside the gene matches. CDR3 length: 18 residues. The germline gives CDR1 SGHVS, CDR2 FQNEAQ. The DNA of the CDR3 is TGTGCCAGCAGCTTACCAACTAGCGGGGCGGCCACCGGGAACGAGCAGTACTTC. It translates to CASSLPTSGAATGNEQYF.

The chain joins TRBV5-4 to TRBJ1-1; 8 bases fit TRBD1. Unmatched junction bases numbered 3, after V lost 0 bases and J lost 2 bases. Looked up from germline, CDR1 is SGHNT and CDR2 is YYREEE (reference sequence). This CDR3 region has 15 residues. The CDR3 here is CASSLEGTGNTEAFF. DNA of the CDR3: TGTGCCAGCAGCTTGGAGGGGACAGGAAACACTGAAGCTTTCTTT.

V gene TRBV5-5 combines with J gene TRBJ2-1, with a possible D match to TRBD1 (6 bases). There are 14 residues in the CDR3. Trimming removed 0 bases at V and 6 bases at J, with 10 bases between. Looked up from germline, CDR1 is SGHKS and CDR2 is YYEKEE (reference sequence). CDR3: CASSLGGRLNEQFF. CDR3 nucleotides: TGTGCCAGCAGCTTGGGGGGGCGGCTCAATGAGCAGTTCTTC.

Regarding this clone: The junction does not match germline at one end; this may be a read error. The genes are TRBV7-2 and TRBJ1-6; 8 positions match TRBD1. The germline CDR1 and CDR2 sequences are SGHTA and FQGNSA. This CDR3 is 14 amino acids long. Here the CDR3 DNA reads TGTGCCAGCAGCGGGGGACAGGCGAATTCACTCCTCCACTTT. Translated: CASSGGQANSLLHF.

This clone showed up just once. The CDR3 DNA reads as TGTGCCAGCAGCACCGGTAATTCACCCCTCCACTTT. This translates into CASSTGNSPLHF. The V gene is TRBV7-3, the J gene TRBJ1-6; D remains ambiguous. Trimming removed 5 bases from V and 6 bases from J, with 5 bases in between. In germline, CDR1 is SGHTA, CDR2 FQGTGA. The CDR3 extends over 12 amino acids.

In regard to this clone: Other DNA sequences in the sample encode the same CDR3. V and J are TRBV12-3 or TRBV12-4 and TRBJ2-1; the D gene is possibly TRBD1 (5 bases). Deletions cut 6 bases from V and 7 bases from J, with 13 bases between. CDR3 length equals 13 residues. The CDR3 bases are TGTGCCAGCAGCCTCAGGGCCGCGAATGAGCAGTTCTTC. Translated: CASSLRAANEQFF.

This clone was recorded only once. This rearrangement joins TRBV5-1 to TRBJ2-1; 10 nucleotides line up with TRBD2. CDR1 and CDR2 from the germline V gene are SGHRS and YFSETQ. The CDR3 consists of 16 residues. The trim removed 0 bases at V and 6 bases at J, leaving 6 bases unmatched. The CDR3 region has the DNA TGCGCCAGCAGCTTGGCCACTAGCGGGGCGGGCAATGAGCAGTTCTTC. Translation gives CASSLATSGAGNEQFF.

This sequence joins TRBV6-2 or TRBV6-3 and TRBJ1-1; TRBD1 is a possible D gene (5 bases). Germline lookup yields CDR1 MNHEY and CDR2 SVGEGT. This CDR3 has 15 amino acids. Trimming removed 5 bases from V and 3 bases from J, with 16 bases in between. The CDR3 DNA reads TGTGCCAGCAGTCGTCCCGGGACTGCTTACACTGAAGCTTTCTTT. This gives the protein CASSRPGTAYTEAFF.

This clone was counted ten times or more. V gene TRBV7-3 combines with J gene TRBJ2-7, with D possibly TRBD1 on 5 matching bases. Per the germline V gene, CDR1 is SGHTA and CDR2 is FQGTGA. CDR3 length: 14 residues. Trimming left V 1 base short and J 2 bases short, with 9 bases between. CDR3: CASSLSLGAYEQYF. The DNA for the CDR3 is TGTGCCAGCAGCTTAAGCTTAGGGGCCTACGAGCAGTACTTC. The whole variable domain, remainder taken from reference TRBV7-3 and TRBJ2-7, is GAGVSQTPSNKVTEKGKYVELRCDPISGHTALYWYRQSLGQGPEFLIYFQGTGAADDSGLPNDRFFAVRPEGSVSTLKIQRTERGDSAVYLCASSLSLGAYEQYFGPGTRLTVT.

The chain carries TRBV6-1 and TRBJ1-4, with D unresolved. Trimming left V 0 bases short and J 12 bases short, with 8 bases between. Germline V CDR1 and CDR2: MNHNS, SASEGT. The CDR3 runs 12 residues. The DNA of the CDR3 is TGTGCCAGCAGTGAAGCCTGGAGGGAACTGTTTTTT. Translation: CASSEAWRELFF.

This clone showed up just once. This sequence joins TRBV7-8 and TRBJ1-5; D is ambiguous. Per germline, CDR1 SGHVS and CDR2 FQNEAQ. Trimming took 1 base from V and 0 from J, leaving 16 bases between them. The CDR3 contains 18 residues. CDR3 nucleotides: TGTGCCAGCAGCTTAGGCCATCCGGGGAGGTATAGCAATCAGCCCCAGCATTTT. Translation gives CASSLGHPGRYSNQPQHF.

This chain connects TRBV5-6 to TRBJ1-6, with a possible D match to TRBD1 (6 bases). CDR3 length: 15 amino acids. CDR1 is SGHDT, CDR2 YYEEEE, per germline. Trimming stripped 2 bases from V and 9 bases from J, with 15 bases between. The CDR3 nucleotides are TGTGCCAGCAGCTTCAAGGACAGCGATCTTTCACCCCTCCACTTT. Translation gives CASSFKDSDLSPLHF.

The chain recombines TRBV3-1 (or the pseudogene TRBV3-2) with TRBJ2-7, with no clear D. Trimming removed 0 bases at V and 2 bases at J, with 11 bases between. The germline CDR1 and CDR2 sequences are LGHDT and YNNKEL (reference sequence). The CDR3 runs to 15 residues. The CDR3 DNA reads TGTGCCAGCAGCCAAGATCCCGCAAGCCCCTACGAGCAGTACTTC. This encodes CASSQDPASPYEQYF.

The CDR3 coding sequence is TGTGCCAGCAGCTTAAACTCAAGAGGGGGCCAAGAGACCCAGTACTTC. Residues: CASSLNSRGGQETQYF. The chain has TRBV7-3 and TRBJ2-5; perhaps TRBD1 as D (6 bases). V shed 1 base and J shed 1 base, with 13 bases lying between them. Germline V gene data show CDR1 as SGHTA and CDR2 as FQGTGA. The CDR3 consists of 16 residues.

The chain couples TRBV29-1 to TRBJ2-2; 7 nucleotides line up with TRBD1. Germline CDR1 is SQVTM and CDR2 is ANQGSEA. J gave up 8 bases and V 3 bases, and 6 bases lay outside the gene matches. This CDR3 region has 13 residues. The CDR3 bases are TGCAGCGTTGATGAGGCAGGGGGTGGGGAGCTGTTTTTT. It encodes CSVDEAGGGELFF.

Here the CDR3 DNA reads TGCAGTGCGCCTAGCTCAGAGACCCAGTACTTC. Translated, it gives CSAPSSETQYF. J is TRBJ2-5 and V is TRBV20-1; a possible D gene is TRBD2 (5 bases). Deletions cut 6 bases from V and 4 bases from J, with 9 bases between. The CDR3 sequence is 11 residues long. The germline V gene encodes CDR1 DFQATT and CDR2 SNEGSKA (reference sequence).

The rearrangement uses TRBV7-2 and TRBJ2-7; 13 bases are a match to TRBD2. This CDR3 region has 18 residues. Germline lookup yields CDR1 SGHTA and CDR2 FQGNSA. V was pared by 1 base and J by 2 bases, with 8 bases of the junction left unmatched. The CDR3 nucleotides are TGTGCCAGCAGCTTAGTGGAGACTAGCGGGGGGCACGCCTACGAGCAGTACTTC. Its translation: CASSLVETSGGHAYEQYF. Full variable domain (rest looked up from reference TRBV7-2 and TRBJ2-7): GAGVSQSPSNKVTEKGKDVELRCDPISGHTALYWYRQSLGQGLEFLIYFQGNSAPDKSGLPSDRFSAERTGGSVSTLTIQRTQQEDSAVYLCASSLVETSGGHAYEQYFGPGTRLTVT.

This rearrangement joins TRBV28 to TRBJ1-6; a weak D match, TRBD1 (6 bases). Trimming cost V 6 bases and J 8 bases, with 23 bases left between them. The germline CDR1 and CDR2 sequences are MDHEN and SYDVKM. The CDR3 runs 17 residues. CDR3 coding DNA: TGTGCCAGCAGCCGAAGTCCGGGACACAGGAGGCATTCACCCCTCCACTTT. Protein sequence: CASSRSPGHRRHSPLHF. The full variable domain, rest sourced from reference TRBV28 and TRBJ1-6, is DVKVTQSSRYLVKRTGEKVFLECVQDMDHENMFWYRQDPGLGLRLIYFSYDVKMKEKGDIPEGYSVSREKKERFSLILESASTNQTSMYLCASSRSPGHRRHSPLHFGNGTRLTVT.

The chain's CDR3 is CASKSPGLAGGRNTGELFF. In nucleotides, the CDR3 is TGTGCCAGCAAATCACCGGGACTAGCGGGAGGGCGGAACACCGGGGAGCTGTTTTTT. This chain connects TRBV27 to TRBJ2-2; TRBD2 matches at 16 bases. The CDR3 has 19 amino acids. From germline, CDR1 is MNHEY and CDR2 SMNVEV (reference sequence). V dropped 7 bases and J dropped 1; count of bases not matched to a gene: 9.

The rearrangement joins TRBV5-4 to TRBJ2-7, with TRBD2 matching 11 bases. V gave up 3 bases and J gave up 2 bases; unmatched junction bases: 4. CDR1 and CDR2 from the germline V gene are SGHNT and YYREEE (reference sequence). This CDR3 spans 15 amino acids. The CDR3 coding sequence is TGTGCCAGCAGCTCTGGGACTAGCGGACCCTACGAGCAGTACTTC. Its protein product is CASSSGTSGPYEQYF.

This chain joins TRBV6-5 and TRBJ1-2; 11 positions agree with TRBD1. The V gene's germline CDR1 is MNHEY and CDR2 SVGAGI. The CDR3 is 14 residues long. The junction had 3 bases not matched to a gene; V was cut back by 6 bases and J by 3 bases. CDR3 amino acids: CASSPGQGDYGYTF. DNA of the CDR3: TGTGCCAGCAGCCCGGGACAGGGGGACTATGGCTACACCTTC.

A few counts support this clone. The chain combines TRBV2 with TRBJ2-7; 7 bases are a match to TRBD1. The germline V gene encodes CDR1 SNHLY and CDR2 FYNNEI. This CDR3 is 17 amino acids long. V shed 3 bases, J shed 3 bases, and the junction held 14 bases outside the gene matches. As DNA, the CDR3 is TGTGCCAGCAGTGAGTTGTCCCTGGGCAGGGGGTACTACGAGCAGTACTTC. Its translation: CASSELSLGRGYYEQYF.

The chain couples TRBV4-1 to TRBJ2-3; D possibly corresponds to TRBD2 (6 bases). V was shortened by 1 base and J by 4 bases, with 12 bases between the two germline ends. This CDR3 is 15 amino acids long. Germline-derived CDR1 and CDR2 are MGHRA and YSYEKL. The DNA for the CDR3 is TGCGCCAGCAGCCAAGGACTAGGTCGCGCAGATACGCAGTATTTT. Protein sequence: CASSQGLGRADTQYF.